This TCR beta chain was found in a study of a mutant IDH1 vaccine in newly diagnosed glioma. Study-level information: Each patient was administered eight vaccinations, scheduled in weeks 1, 3, 5, 7, 11, 15, 19 and 23. Vaccination began 4-6 weeks post radiotherapy alone, or with temozolomide cycles. The treated group averaged about 41 years old and was roughly 62% male, about 40% female. Earlier care involved radiotherapy, temozolomide, or both, and the majority received both.

In regard to this clone: The antigen is undetermined.

This table comes from immunoSEQ multiplex PCR, and its TCRdb copy is limited to in-frame clones, with some not included. The sample shows around 23,000 clones, approximately 80% of them seen only once. Documented time point: week 5, during vaccination. What each vaccine dose contained was 300 ug of mutant IDH1 20-mer peptide, accompanied by topical imiquimod. The starting material was PBMCs, obtained from a glioma patient whose treatment included an IDH1 peptide vaccine. This sequence originates from a man aged 40-50 years with glioma.

The DNA for the CDR3 is TGTGCCAGTAGTATCTCCCGGGCGGCTAGCGGGACAAATGAGCAGTTCTTC. It encodes CASSISRAASGTNEQFF. The chain joins TRBV19 to TRBJ2-1; TRBD2 aligns across 9 bases. The CDR3 has 17 residues. The germline CDR1 and CDR2 sequences are LNHDA and SQIVND (reference sequence). Trimming at V came to 3 bases and at J to 7 bases, leaving 13 bases not matched to a gene.